These T cell receptor beta chains were read from a single sample in a study of CD8 T cells in ankylosing spondylitis. TCRdb redid the calling of the 5' RACE reads with MiXCR, one entry per CDR3 protein. The sample includes fewer than 200,000 distinct CDR3 sequences, 18% of them seen just once. Source material: blood, either unsorted or a sorted T cell fraction (not recorded which). The receptors stem from a male donor aged 10 to 30 with ankylosing spondylitis or in good health (not recorded which). CDR3s include the opening cysteine and the closing phenylalanine or tryptophan. The order of the fields is D gene, clone size, V gene, J gene, CDR3 DNA, CDR3 protein. The D gene is left open where the match is weak. Only part of the rows carry a size: once, few, many, or a class if the clone is expanded.

>.|many|TRBV5-1|TRBJ2-3
TGCGCCAGCTTTCTTAAACCGCAGGGAGATACGCAGTATTTT
CASFLKPQGDTQYF
>TRBD2|many|TRBV4-3|TRBJ2-2
TGCGCCAGCAGCCAAGATCGTCTAGCGGGAGTGGCCGGGGAGCTGTTTTTT
CASSQDRLAGVAGELFF
>.|.|TRBV29-1|TRBJ2-5
TGCAGCGTGTCCGGCGGGCTAGAGACCCAGTACTTC
CSVSGGLETQYF
>TRBD2|once|TRBV5-6|TRBJ2-1
TGTGCCAGCAGAACTAGCGGGCTCAATGAGCAGTTCTTC
CASRTSGLNEQFF
>.|few|TRBV6-5|TRBJ2-3
TGTGCCAGTACCACCGGTTATGGTACGCAGTATTTT
CASTTGYGTQYF
>TRBD2|.|TRBV20-1|TRBJ2-3
TGCAGTGCTTCATCTTTAGCGGGAGTGTATACGCAGTATTTT
CSASSLAGVYTQYF
>.|many|TRBV3-1|TRBJ2-7
TGTGCCAGCAGCGACAACTACGAGCAGTACTTC
CASSDNYEQYF
>.|many|TRBV5-5|TRBJ1-5
TGTGCCAGCAGCTTGGAAGGAGCACAGAATCAGCCCCAGCATTTT
CASSLEGAQNQPQHF
>TRBD1|many|TRBV5-1|TRBJ2-7
TGCGCCAGCAGCTTGGATGCGACAGGGCCCTCCTACGAGCAGTACTTC
CASSLDATGPSYEQYF
>.|many|TRBV6-2/TRBV6-3|TRBJ2-3
TGTGCCAGCAGTTATAACGATTTCGAGCGCCACACAGATACGCAGTATTTT
CASSYNDFERHTDTQYF
>TRBD2|many|TRBV7-3|TRBJ2-2
TGTGCCAGCAGCCCGTTAGCGGGAGCGATCACCGGGGAGCTGTTTTTT
CASSPLAGAITGELFF
>TRBD2|many|TRBV7-3|TRBJ2-1
TGTGCCAGCAGTTCAACGGGGGGGATGGGTGAGCAGTTCTTC
CASSSTGGMGEQFF
>TRBD2|many|TRBV7-6|TRBJ2-5
TGTGCCAGCAGAGGGAGGGAAGAGACCCAGTACTTC
CASRGREETQYF
>TRBD1|few|TRBV30|TRBJ1-1
TGTGCCTTAAGAGGGTTGGGACAGGGCCATGAAGCTTTCTTT
CALRGLGQGHEAFF
>TRBD2|.|TRBV12-3/TRBV12-4|TRBJ2-3
TGTGCCAGCCGGACTAGCGGGGGTAGCACAGATACGCAGTATTTT
CASRTSGGSTDTQYF
>TRBD2|few|TRBV20-1|TRBJ2-3
TGCAGTGCTAGTGTACTAGCGGGAGGGTCAGATACGCAGTATTTT
CSASVLAGGSDTQYF
>TRBD2|many|TRBV20-1|TRBJ2-4
TGCAGTGCTAGAGCTAGCGGGAGGGGAAACATTCAGTACTTC
CSARASGRGNIQYF
>TRBD1|few|TRBV7-9|TRBJ2-5
TGTGCCAGTGGCCCGGACAGGGAGCAAGAGACCCAGTACTTC
CASGPDREQETQYF
>TRBD1|many|TRBV14|TRBJ2-2
TGTGCCAGCAGCCAGGGACAGGCTCACACCGGGGAGCTGTTTTTT
CASSQGQAHTGELFF
>.|many|TRBV24-1|TRBJ2-5
TGTGCCACCAGTGACCCCGGAGAAGAGCGGACCCAGTACTTC
CATSDPGEERTQYF
>.|many|TRBV7-9|TRBJ1-5
TGTGCCAGCAGCCGAGCGGGGGCGCATCAGCCCCAGCATTTT
CASSRAGAHQPQHF
>TRBD2|.|TRBV7-2|TRBJ2-5
TGTGCCAGCAGCTTAGTACCCGGGACTAGCGGTCTTGGGACCCAGTACTTC
CASSLVPGTSGLGTQYF
>.|many|TRBV19|TRBJ2-1
TGTGCCAGTTCTATAGCGGATAGTTTCTACAATGAGCAGTTCTTC
CASSIADSFYNEQFF
>TRBD1|many|TRBV2|TRBJ1-4
TGTGCCAGCAGTGAATCAGGGGGTGTAGAAAAACTGTTTTTT
CASSESGGVEKLFF
>.|many|TRBV3-1|TRBJ2-5
TGTGCCAGCAGCCAAGTATTACAGGGCCAAAGCGTCCCGCGGACCCAAGAGACCCAGTACTTC
CASSQVLQGQSVPRTQETQYF
>TRBD2|few|TRBV20-1|TRBJ2-1
TGCAGTGCTAGACAGTTGGGACTAGCGGGTGGCGAGCAGTTCTTC
CSARQLGLAGGEQFF
>.|once|TRBV6-2/TRBV6-3|TRBJ1-5
TGTGCCAGCAGGGAGACAGGAGGTATTCGGCAGCCCCAGCATTTT
CASRETGGIRQPQHF
>.|many|TRBV20-1|TRBJ1-5
TGCAGTGCTAGAGAAGTGCTACCTACTAGCAATCAGCCCCAGCATTTT
CSAREVLPTSNQPQHF
>.|many|TRBV6-5|TRBJ2-6
TGTGCCAGCAGTCCCAGTTACTCTGGGGCCAACGTCCTGACTTTC
CASSPSYSGANVLTF
>TRBD2|many|TRBV3-1|TRBJ2-7
TGTGCCAGCAGCGGACTAGCGGGAGACGAGCAGTACTTC
CASSGLAGDEQYF
>.|.|TRBV29-1|TRBJ2-1
TGCAGCGTTGAAGGGGAGTCGGGAGCTAACTACAATGAGCAGTTCTTC
CSVEGESGANYNEQFF
>TRBD1|many|TRBV4-2|TRBJ1-1
TGTGCCAGCAGCCCGCGAGTAGACAGGGAGGGCACTGAAGCTTTCTTT
CASSPRVDREGTEAFF
>TRBD1|many|TRBV5-1|TRBJ2-5
TGCGCCAGCAGCGGTAGACAGGGGCCACGGATCCAAGAGACCCAGTACTTC
CASSGRQGPRIQETQYF
>TRBD2|many|TRBV4-3|TRBJ2-5
TGCGCCAGCAGCCAAGAATCCGCGGGAGGAGGAGAGACCCAGTACTTC
CASSQESAGGGETQYF
>TRBD1|many|TRBV28|TRBJ2-7
TGTGCCAGCAGTGATACAGGGGCCAACTCCTACGAGCAGTACTTC
CASSDTGANSYEQYF
>.|many|TRBV28|TRBJ2-3
TGTGCTGCCGGCCCCCATACGCAGTATTTT
CAAGPHTQYF